Sequencing of this T cell receptor beta chain was carried out in a study of blood T cell repertoires in COVID-19. The CDR3 length is 14 residues. The germline V gene encodes CDR1 SGHVS and CDR2 FNYEAQ. The V gene end was trimmed by 3 bases and the J gene end by 9 bases; junction bases not matched to a gene: 5. In the original processing: Scientists estimated how many nucleated cells there were by amplifying reference gene primers. Only in-frame clones appear in the TCRdb table, and some are missing; sequencing was by immunoSEQ multiplex PCR. V and J calls and clone size are as listed in that table; D and trimming were resolved from the DNA. The repertoire has about 64,000 clones, about 80% of them found once; the top ten carry approximately 15%.

The receptor was derived from a man aged 55 to 69 with COVID-19, enrolled during active disease. The sequenced sample consisted of peripheral blood. This chain connects TRBV7-6 to TRBJ1-2; 12 nucleotides align to TRBD1. The CDR3 bases are TGTGCCAGCAGCTTGCCGGGACAGGGGGCGAGCTACACCTTC. Translation: CASSLPGQGASYTF.